Below, one T cell receptor beta chain is given with its context. Its antigen is not yet known. One base away there is no much larger clone; base qualities are not given. This sample was taken from a study of shared clonotypes between healthy human individuals (TCRdb year 2020). Background on the whole study: A couple of women and three men aged 18 to 49 years were included in the cohort. To increase sequencing depth and limit assay-specific biases, different laboratories used diverse techniques to prepare libraries and sequence TCR repertoires. Between about 0.85 and 9.5 billion PBMCs per donor were obtained by leukapheresis. For each donor, three plates each were used for CD4 naive and CD4 memory, two plates were used for CD8 naive, and one plate was used for CD8 memory. To estimate repertoire size and how much clonotype sharing occurs between individuals, the study deeply sequenced the blood TCR repertoires of several healthy adults.

TCR CDR3 regions were amplified from genomic DNA by multiplex PCR using the deep immunoSEQ assay. Extracted genomic DNA from each cell subset was distributed evenly across all wells of several immunoSEQ 96-well plates, and each plate was treated as a replicate. Each replicate PCR for sorted subsets received roughly 200 ng genomic DNA, equal to tens of thousands of T cell genomes. Purified libraries were measured with a Qubit 3.0 fluorometer, size-checked on a Bioanalyzer 2100, and measured again with the KAPA Library Quantification kit. Every immunoSEQ 96-well plate was sequenced on a dedicated single-read 150-cycle Illumina NextSeq 550 flow cell. On the authors' methods: Because the immunoSEQ output held only junctional sequences and lacked quality scores, the filtering could not match the filtering applied to full-length reads. To assign V/J genes and CDR3, sequences were annotated against IMGT germline references using PyIR, a Python wrapper for IgBLAST v1.9. Reads with weak V/J assignments (E-value above 1e-6), missing CDR3, stop codons, out-of-frame junctions, or ambiguous translated residues were removed. V3J clonotypes were defined by identical inferred V gene, J gene, and CDR3 amino acid sequence. To compute the percentage overlap between repertoires, the number of shared unique clonotypes was divided by the size of the smaller repertoire. RTK rarefaction, the Chao1 estimator, and Recon v2.1 estimates of unobserved clonotypes were used to assess repertoire richness. OLGA was used to compute generation probabilities for all TCRbeta clonotypes that the gDNA method yielded from a handful of donors. What TCRdb holds here is the immuneACCESS table cut down to in-frame rearrangements. Part of the clones is not present; checked against another copy, under half of the missing clones reflect an unresolved V gene, and the others are unexplained. Clone size and V and J calls were adopted from that table, with D and trimming inferred from the DNA. This sample lists 500,000 to 550,000 clones; roughly 95% were detected once. About 0.068% of the sample is taken by the ten largest.

The paper's findings and limits, for the study overall: Naive subsets generally had larger estimated clonotype richness than memory subsets did. Clonotypes shared by all four sorted-subset donors showed higher generation probabilities than non-shared clonotypes. Pairwise subsampling led to the expectation that sequencing depth would affect the degree of clonotype sharing among donors. Sampling was restricted to blood, and TCR repertoires in tissues likely differ from the TCR repertoires found in blood. When a few donors were compared, the shared fraction of clonotypes was about 5% for naive CD4, around 4% for naive CD8, about 2.5% for memory CD4, and around 0.37% for memory CD8. Even with the large sequencing depth, rarefaction of the sorted-subset datasets indicated that sequencing was incomplete. Because the study included only a small number of donors, the genetic and exposure-history diversity represented was limited.

The donors were healthy, HIV-negative adults with no recently reported acute infections or vaccinations. Every donor was a Caucasian adult residing in Nashville, Tennessee, USA. CD4+ T cells were enriched by magnetic negative selection; naive cells were then positively selected on CD45RA, and the negative fraction formed the memory subset. After blood collection by leukapheresis, PBMCs were isolated using Ficoll-Histopaque density gradient centrifugation and then cryopreserved in the vapor phase of liquid nitrogen. Purity and quantity of every magnetically sorted T cell population were checked by analytical flow cytometry. Each sorted fraction had its genomic DNA isolated and then quantified by UV absorbance on a Nanodrop 2000c. V loses 7 bases at its end and J loses 4 bases; junction bases beyond the gene matches: 13. The CDR3 runs 17 amino acids, cysteine and phenylalanine included. The retained sequence is limited to the CDR3, 51 bases, with the frame set at the first base. Taken from the germline V gene (reference sequence), the CDR1 and CDR2 loops are LNHDA and SQIVND.

The sample was naive CD4+ T cells sorted from blood. Interpreted using the paper, the cell subset or site label stands for: CD45RA+ positively selected. In this chain, TRBV19 is recombined with TRBJ2-2; 9 of the junction bases match TRBD2. The clonotype originates from a woman aged 25 to 39 in good health. The CDR3 protein is CASTDWNSGRPTGELFF. In nucleotides, the sequence is TGTGCCAGTACCGATTGGAATAGCGGGAGACCCACCGGGGAGCTGTTTTTT.